This T cell receptor (beta chain) was found in a study of blood T cell repertoires in COVID-19. Study-level background: Samples came from the United States, Italy and Spain, spanning acute and convalescent COVID-19. The cDNA or gDNA used as material had been derived from T cells, B-cell-depleted T cells, or PBMCs.

As originally analysed: From reference gene primer amplification, estimates of nucleated cell counts were derived. Clones were read by immunoSEQ multiplex PCR, and TCRdb kept only the in-frame ones, dropping some. The V and J calls and clone size are taken from that table; D and trimming were inferred from the DNA. The sample has approximately 300,000 clones, approximately 85% seen once; the top ten hold 1.5% to 2%. Trimming took 3 bases from V and 1 from J, leaving 16 bases between them. Germline V gene sequence: CDR1 SGHRS, CDR2 YFSETQ. The CDR3 is made up of 16 amino acids. This TCR was sampled from a woman between 45 and 65 years old with acute or convalescent COVID-19. The sequenced material came from peripheral blood. V gene TRBV5-1 combines with J gene TRBJ1-1; possible D gene TRBD1, 6 bases. The CDR3 sequence is CASSSNQLTGNTEAFF. The CDR3 DNA sequence: TGCGCCAGCAGCTCGAACCAATTGACAGGGAACACTGAAGCTTTCTTT.